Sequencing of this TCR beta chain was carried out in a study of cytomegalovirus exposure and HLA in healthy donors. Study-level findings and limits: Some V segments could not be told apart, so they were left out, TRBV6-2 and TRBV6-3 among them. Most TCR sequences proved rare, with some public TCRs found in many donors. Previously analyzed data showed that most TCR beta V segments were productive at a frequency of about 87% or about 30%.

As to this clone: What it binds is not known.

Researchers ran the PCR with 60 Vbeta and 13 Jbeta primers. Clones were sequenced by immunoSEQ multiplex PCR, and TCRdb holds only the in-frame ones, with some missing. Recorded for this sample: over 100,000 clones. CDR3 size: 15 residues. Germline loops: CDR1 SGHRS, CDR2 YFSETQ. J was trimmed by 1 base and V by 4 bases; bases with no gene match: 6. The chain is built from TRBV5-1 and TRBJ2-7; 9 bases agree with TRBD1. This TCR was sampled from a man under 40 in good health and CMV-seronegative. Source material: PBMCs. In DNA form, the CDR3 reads TGCGCCAGCAGCGGCGGGACAGGGTGGTCCTACGAGCAGTACTTC. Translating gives CASSGGTGWSYEQYF.